Listed below are T cell receptor beta chains from one sample, sequenced in a study of control samples from healthy donors and cancer patients. Assay: immunoSEQ multiplex PCR; the TCRdb copy retains only in-frame clones and omits some. The profile shows roughly 80,000 clones, nearly 90% of them singletons. The sample taken for sequencing was blood. The receptors here all came from a woman aged 50 to 60 in good health. Each CDR3 is given without its conserved first and last residue. The order of the fields is J gene, V gene, CDR3 protein.

J: TRBJ2-1
V: TRBV20-1
CDR3: SAHLGSEQF

J: TRBJ2-3
V: TRBV6-2/TRBV6-3
CDR3: ASSGTEPLTDTQY

J: TRBJ1-1
V: TRBV18
CDR3: ASSPQVDTEAF

J: TRBJ2-1
V: TRBV5-1
CDR3: ASSSNRLAGNNEQF

J: TRBJ1-4
V: TRBV11-2
CDR3: ASSFRTRQNEKLF

J: TRBJ1-2
V: TRBV4-2
CDR3: ASSQDAAGGYGYT

J: TRBJ2-3
V: TRBV7-2
CDR3: ASSPGGPGDTQY

J: TRBJ1-1
V: TRBV3-1/TRBV3-2
CDR3: ASRRGAEAF

J: TRBJ1-4
V: TRBV5-6
CDR3: ASSILPQEGANEKLF

J: TRBJ1-2
V: TRBV6-5
CDR3: ARLSRDRIFSYT

J: TRBJ2-1
V: TRBV19
CDR3: ASSMRAGGPFSYNEQF

J: TRBJ2-7
V: TRBV11-2
CDR3: ASSPVGQGLEQY

J: TRBJ1-1
V: TRBV3-1/TRBV3-2
CDR3: ASSLQGGTEAF

J: TRBJ2-3
V: TRBV28
CDR3: ASSGVEDLGTDTQY

J: TRBJ2-7
V: TRBV11-2
CDR3: ASSLNRAGGGQY

J: TRBJ1-1
V: TRBV9
CDR3: ASRDLVGGVSEAF

J: TRBJ2-7
V: TRBV4-1
CDR3: ASSPQTFRDPSYEQY

J: TRBJ2-2
V: TRBV7-2
CDR3: ASSLAASGNTGELF

J: TRBJ2-1
V: TRBV6-1
CDR3: ASSGKVRGLEYEQF

J: TRBJ2-3
V: TRBV6-1
CDR3: ASSEVASRTDTQY

J: TRBJ1-1
V: TRBV15
CDR3: ATSSDRDAFYGTEAF

J: TRBJ1-1
V: TRBV15
CDR3: ATSREQGRFTEAF

J: TRBJ1-2
V: TRBV6-5
CDR3: ASKIDVSNYGYT

J: TRBJ2-7
V: TRBV7-9
CDR3: ASSTTGEIDYEQY

J: TRBJ2-7
V: TRBV12-3/TRBV12-4
CDR3: ASSPGTGEQY

J: TRBJ1-2
V: TRBV29-1
CDR3: SVGGGLEGYGYT